The rows below give T cell receptor beta chains drawn from one sample of a study of T cells in Graves' hyperthyroidism and ophthalmopathy. Via MiXCR, TCRdb re-called the multiplex PCR reads, giving one row per CDR3 protein. The table includes hundreds of thousands of distinct CDR3 sequences, about a sixth detected once. The sample consisted of blood. All receptors derive from a woman in her thirties or forties with Graves' ophthalmopathy. Both conserved end residues are part of each CDR3. The order of the fields is J gene, V gene, clone size, CDR3 protein. Rows give clone size only sometimes, using once, few, many, or a class for an expanded clone.

j_gene: TRBJ2-5; v_gene: TRBV19; abundance: -; CDR3aa: CASSMGLARETQYF
j_gene: TRBJ2-5; v_gene: TRBV12-3/TRBV12-4; abundance: -; CDR3aa: CASLGEGARGAQYF
j_gene: TRBJ2-5; v_gene: TRBV3-1; abundance: -; CDR3aa: CASSSQAGYGETQYF
j_gene: TRBJ1-1; v_gene: TRBV10-2; abundance: -; CDR3aa: CASSESGGNTEAFF
j_gene: TRBJ1-1; v_gene: TRBV15; abundance: few; CDR3aa: CATGRGHAEAFF
j_gene: TRBJ1-1; v_gene: TRBV4-1; abundance: few; CDR3aa: CASSQDPGQGATEAFF
j_gene: TRBJ2-1; v_gene: TRBV7-7; abundance: many; CDR3aa: CASSLEGANNEQFF
j_gene: TRBJ2-2; v_gene: TRBV5-6; abundance: many; CDR3aa: CASSLTSSGELFF
j_gene: TRBJ2-1; v_gene: TRBV5-1; abundance: many; CDR3aa: CASSLLTNEQFF
j_gene: TRBJ2-1; v_gene: TRBV12-3/TRBV12-4; abundance: many; CDR3aa: CASSPAWQGVHNEQFF
j_gene: TRBJ1-2; v_gene: TRBV19; abundance: -; CDR3aa: CASSGLGLMNYGYTF
j_gene: TRBJ2-5; v_gene: TRBV2; abundance: many; CDR3aa: CASSEIREGTQYF
j_gene: TRBJ2-3; v_gene: TRBV29-1; abundance: many; CDR3aa: CSVVGLVTDTQYF
j_gene: TRBJ2-1; v_gene: TRBV6-4; abundance: many; CDR3aa: CASSPAGGNYNEQFF
j_gene: TRBJ2-7; v_gene: TRBV4-1; abundance: once; CDR3aa: CASSHGRTGGSSYEQYF
j_gene: TRBJ1-4; v_gene: TRBV2; abundance: few; CDR3aa: CASSEQGTGEKLFF
j_gene: TRBJ1-2; v_gene: TRBV19; abundance: -; CDR3aa: CASSPSGIHGYTF
j_gene: TRBJ1-2; v_gene: TRBV6-5; abundance: few; CDR3aa: CASSSYRGAVGDGYTF
j_gene: TRBJ2-2; v_gene: TRBV7-2; abundance: many; CDR3aa: CASSLGQKANTGELFF
j_gene: TRBJ2-1; v_gene: TRBV20-1; abundance: -; CDR3aa: CSARELASDNEQFF
j_gene: TRBJ1-5; v_gene: TRBV10-3; abundance: once; CDR3aa: CAISAQASNQPQHF
j_gene: TRBJ1-3; v_gene: TRBV12-3/TRBV12-4; abundance: many; CDR3aa: CASSLTRGSGNTIYF
j_gene: TRBJ1-5; v_gene: TRBV7-8; abundance: -; CDR3aa: CASSLEGTGDQPQHF
j_gene: TRBJ2-5; v_gene: TRBV2; abundance: -; CDR3aa: CASSEDSRMGTQYF
j_gene: TRBJ2-6; v_gene: TRBV6-1; abundance: -; CDR3aa: CASRVRGTTVSGANVLTF
j_gene: TRBJ1-1; v_gene: TRBV27; abundance: many; CDR3aa: CASGFLGRGSEAFF
j_gene: TRBJ2-5; v_gene: TRBV28; abundance: many; CDR3aa: CASSLMDRGYETQYF
j_gene: TRBJ2-1; v_gene: TRBV20-1; abundance: many; CDR3aa: CSAIGAGRYNEQFF
j_gene: TRBJ2-3; v_gene: TRBV18; abundance: few; CDR3aa: CASSPVGLGTDTQYF
j_gene: TRBJ2-2; v_gene: TRBV6-4; abundance: -; CDR3aa: CASKNREDTGELFF
j_gene: TRBJ2-7; v_gene: TRBV4-1; abundance: few; CDR3aa: CASSLGTVRSGDEQYF
j_gene: TRBJ2-1; v_gene: TRBV13; abundance: many; CDR3aa: CASSLRTTGTEQFF
j_gene: TRBJ2-2; v_gene: TRBV5-1; abundance: -; CDR3aa: CASSWGDSNTGELFF
j_gene: TRBJ2-5; v_gene: TRBV6-1; abundance: many; CDR3aa: CASSPERDRAQETQYF
j_gene: TRBJ2-2; v_gene: TRBV7-3; abundance: few; CDR3aa: CASNLTPGGGTGELFF
j_gene: TRBJ2-3; v_gene: TRBV19; abundance: -; CDR3aa: CASSIAGDTDTQYF
j_gene: TRBJ1-6; v_gene: TRBV5-1; abundance: -; CDR3aa: CASSLGLGQAPRDSPLHF
j_gene: TRBJ1-6; v_gene: TRBV14; abundance: many; CDR3aa: CASSQSGPNSPLHF
j_gene: TRBJ1-5; v_gene: TRBV12-3/TRBV12-4; abundance: many; CDR3aa: CASTQGQTNQPQHF
j_gene: TRBJ1-5; v_gene: TRBV27; abundance: -; CDR3aa: CASSLYVFQPQHF
j_gene: TRBJ2-5; v_gene: TRBV2; abundance: many; CDR3aa: CASSGLREGLETQYF
j_gene: TRBJ2-5; v_gene: TRBV5-1; abundance: -; CDR3aa: CASSPGTGGWETQYF
j_gene: TRBJ2-1; v_gene: TRBV20-1; abundance: many; CDR3aa: CSAKTLASPFNEQFF
j_gene: TRBJ2-7; v_gene: TRBV5-5; abundance: -; CDR3aa: CASSFTSGGLEQYF
j_gene: TRBJ1-5; v_gene: TRBV28; abundance: many; CDR3aa: CASRRQGFNQPQHF
j_gene: TRBJ2-2; v_gene: TRBV19; abundance: -; CDR3aa: CASSIGQGAFGELFF
j_gene: TRBJ2-7; v_gene: TRBV18; abundance: many; CDR3aa: CASSPSSYEQYF
j_gene: TRBJ1-5; v_gene: TRBV30; abundance: many; CDR3aa: CAWSSGQNQPQHF
j_gene: TRBJ1-1; v_gene: TRBV5-1; abundance: many; CDR3aa: CASSFTQGANTEAFF
j_gene: TRBJ2-7; v_gene: TRBV20-1; abundance: -; CDR3aa: CSAGLYEQYF
j_gene: TRBJ1-4; v_gene: TRBV4-1; abundance: few; CDR3aa: CASSRAGTGGPFGNEKLFF
j_gene: TRBJ1-6; v_gene: TRBV19; abundance: -; CDR3aa: CASNFGNSPLHF
j_gene: TRBJ2-1; v_gene: TRBV5-4; abundance: few; CDR3aa: CASSQEQGSYNEQFF
j_gene: TRBJ2-3; v_gene: TRBV28; abundance: many; CDR3aa: CASSLGDRGTDTQYF
j_gene: TRBJ2-7; v_gene: TRBV12-3/TRBV12-4; abundance: -; CDR3aa: CASSWTSEKQYF
j_gene: TRBJ2-7; v_gene: TRBV7-8; abundance: few; CDR3aa: CASSSLEGAVPYEQYF
j_gene: TRBJ2-3; v_gene: TRBV12-3/TRBV12-4; abundance: many; CDR3aa: CASSLALGGGAVSSTDTQYF
j_gene: TRBJ2-1; v_gene: TRBV12-3/TRBV12-4; abundance: many; CDR3aa: CASRSPLGGRAYNEQFF